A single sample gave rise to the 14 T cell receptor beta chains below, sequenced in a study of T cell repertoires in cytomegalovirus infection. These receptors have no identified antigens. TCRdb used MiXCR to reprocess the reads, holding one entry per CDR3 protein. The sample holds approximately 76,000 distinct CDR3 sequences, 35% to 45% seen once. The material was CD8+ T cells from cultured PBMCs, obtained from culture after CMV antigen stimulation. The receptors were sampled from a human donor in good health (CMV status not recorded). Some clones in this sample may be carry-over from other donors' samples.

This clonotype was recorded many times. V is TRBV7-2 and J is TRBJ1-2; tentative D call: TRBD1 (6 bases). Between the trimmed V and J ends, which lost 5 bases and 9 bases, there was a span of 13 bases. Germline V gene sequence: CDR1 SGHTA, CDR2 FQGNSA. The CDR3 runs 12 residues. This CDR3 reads CASSDRSNRYTF. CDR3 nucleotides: TGTGCCAGCAGCGACAGGTCAAATCGCTACACCTTC.

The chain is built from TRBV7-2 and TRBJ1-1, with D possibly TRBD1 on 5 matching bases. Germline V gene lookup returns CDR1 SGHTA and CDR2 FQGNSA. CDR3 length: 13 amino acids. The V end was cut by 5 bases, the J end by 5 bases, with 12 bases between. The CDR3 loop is CASSLGGVTEAFF. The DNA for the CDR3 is TGTGCCAGCAGCCTCGGGGGGGTGACTGAAGCTTTCTTT.

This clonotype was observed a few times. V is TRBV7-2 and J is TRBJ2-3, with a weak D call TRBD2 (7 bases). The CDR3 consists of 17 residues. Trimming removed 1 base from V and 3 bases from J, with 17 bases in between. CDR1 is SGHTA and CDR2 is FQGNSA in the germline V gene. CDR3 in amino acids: CASSLGLGGPVTDTQYF. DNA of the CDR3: TGTGCCAGCAGCTTAGGGCTGGGGGGGCCCGTAACAGATACGCAGTATTTT.

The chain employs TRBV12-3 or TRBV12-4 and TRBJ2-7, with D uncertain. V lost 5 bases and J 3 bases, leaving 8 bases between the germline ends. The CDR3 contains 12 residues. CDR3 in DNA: TGTGCCAGCAGTCACCCAGGCTACGAGCAGTACTTC. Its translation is CASSHPGYEQYF.

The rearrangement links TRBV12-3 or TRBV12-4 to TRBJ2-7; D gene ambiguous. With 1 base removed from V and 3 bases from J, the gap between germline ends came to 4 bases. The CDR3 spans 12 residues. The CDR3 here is CASSLVDYEQYF. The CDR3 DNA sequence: TGTGCCAGCAGTTTAGTGGACTACGAGCAGTACTTC.

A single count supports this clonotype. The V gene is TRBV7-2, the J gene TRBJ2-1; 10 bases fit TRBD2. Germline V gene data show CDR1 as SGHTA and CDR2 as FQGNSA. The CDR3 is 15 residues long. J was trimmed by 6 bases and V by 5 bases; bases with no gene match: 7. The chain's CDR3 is CASSQSGGAFNEQFF. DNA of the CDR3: TGTGCCAGCAGCCAAAGCGGGGGGGCCTTCAATGAGCAGTTCTTC.

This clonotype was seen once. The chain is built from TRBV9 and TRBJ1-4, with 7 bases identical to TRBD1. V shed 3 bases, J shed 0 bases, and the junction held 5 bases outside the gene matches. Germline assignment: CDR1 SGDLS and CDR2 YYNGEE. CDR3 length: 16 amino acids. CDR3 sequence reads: CASSEGQSSTNEKLFF. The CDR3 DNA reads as TGTGCCAGCAGCGAGGGACAGTCGTCAACTAATGAAAAACTGTTTTTT.

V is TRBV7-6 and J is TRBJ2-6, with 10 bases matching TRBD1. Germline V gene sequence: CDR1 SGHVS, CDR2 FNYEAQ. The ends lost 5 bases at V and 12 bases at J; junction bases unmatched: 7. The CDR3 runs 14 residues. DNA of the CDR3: TGTGCCAGCAGCCCAGGGACAGGGGACGGCGTCCTGACTTTC. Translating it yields CASSPGTGDGVLTF.

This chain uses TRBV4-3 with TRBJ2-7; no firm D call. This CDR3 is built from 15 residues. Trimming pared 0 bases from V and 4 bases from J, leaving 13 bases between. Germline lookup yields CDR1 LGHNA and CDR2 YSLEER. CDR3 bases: TGCGCCAGCAGCCAAGATCCTGGAGTAGGGTACGAGCAGTACTTC. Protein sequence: CASSQDPGVGYEQYF.

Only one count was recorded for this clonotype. The CDR3 sequence: CASSKGLYTEAFF. DNA of the CDR3: TGTGCCAGCAGCAAGGGCCTTTACACTGAAGCTTTCTTT. J is TRBJ1-1 and V is TRBV11-2; no firm D call. CDR3 length: 13 residues. Germline CDR1 and CDR2: SGHAT and FQNNGV. V lost 5 bases and J lost 3, with 10 bases in between.

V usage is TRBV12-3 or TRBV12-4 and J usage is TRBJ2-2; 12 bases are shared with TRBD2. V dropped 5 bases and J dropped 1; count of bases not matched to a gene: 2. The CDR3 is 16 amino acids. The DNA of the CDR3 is TGTGCCAGCAGTCGACTAGCGGGGGTGAACACCGGGGAGCTGTTTTTT. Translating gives CASSRLAGVNTGELFF.

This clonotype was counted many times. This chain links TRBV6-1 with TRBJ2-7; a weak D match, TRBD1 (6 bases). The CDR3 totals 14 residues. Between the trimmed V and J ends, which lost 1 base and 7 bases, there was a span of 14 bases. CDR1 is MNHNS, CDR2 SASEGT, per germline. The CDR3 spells CASSEGRQAGEQYF. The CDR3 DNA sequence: TGTGCCAGCAGTGAAGGTCGACAGGCTGGGGAGCAGTACTTC.

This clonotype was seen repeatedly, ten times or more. The CDR3 region has the DNA TGTGCCACCAGCCCCGGTGGGGGTAACACCGGGGAGCTGTTTTTT. Translation: CATSPGGGNTGELFF. V gene TRBV24-1 combines with J gene TRBJ2-2, with D possibly called TRBD1 or TRBD2 (5 bases each). The germline V gene encodes CDR1 KGHDR and CDR2 SFDVKD. CDR3 length: 15 residues. V was trimmed by 7 bases and J by 2 bases, leaving 13 bases between them.

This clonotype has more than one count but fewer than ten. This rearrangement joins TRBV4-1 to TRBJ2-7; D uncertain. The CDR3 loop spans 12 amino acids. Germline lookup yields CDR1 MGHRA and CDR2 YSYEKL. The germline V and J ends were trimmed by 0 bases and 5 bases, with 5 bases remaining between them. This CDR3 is CASSQDGHEQYF. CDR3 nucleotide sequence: TGCGCCAGCAGCCAAGATGGGCACGAGCAGTACTTC.